This entry concerns a single T cell receptor beta chain. In the authors' methods: Reference gene primer amplification in the assay estimated nucleated cell counts. TCRdb keeps only in-frame clones here, not all; method: immunoSEQ multiplex PCR. V, J and clone size derive from that table, while D and trimming were established from the DNA sequence. The data contain 60,000 to 65,000 clones, 74% of them seen just once; the ten biggest clones take up roughly 27%. CDR3 size: 12 residues. Germline CDR1 reads KGHDR; CDR2 reads SFDVKD. After removal of 9 bases from V and 2 bases from J, the junction contained 1 base not matched to a gene. This sample is drawn from a study of blood T cell repertoires in COVID-19.

Sequencing was done on a sample of peripheral blood. The TCR sequence derives from a woman of 80 years or more with acute or convalescent COVID-19. The chain combines TRBV24-1 with TRBJ2-3; the match to TRBD1 covers 7 bases. CDR3 in amino acids: CATGQVTDTQYF. The DNA for the CDR3 is TGTGCCACCGGACAGGTCACAGATACGCAGTATTTT.